This TCR beta chain was sequenced for a study of a mutant IDH1 vaccine in newly diagnosed glioma. The wider study: Among treated patients, roughly 60% were male and roughly 38% female, and mean age was roughly 40 years.

Stated time point: week 35, safety follow-up. With topical imiquimod, each dose of the vaccine consisted of 300 ug of mutant IDH1 20-mer peptide. The germline gives CDR1 GTSNPN, CDR2 SVGIG (reference sequence). The CDR3 extends over 11 amino acids. V dropped 0 bases and J dropped 11 bases, with 10 bases sitting between them. This clone was observed a handful of times. Its antigen remains unidentified. Assay: immunoSEQ multiplex PCR; the TCRdb copy retains only in-frame clones and omits some. The sample has more than 60,000 clones, roughly 74% seen once. V and J are TRBV30 and TRBJ1-1; a weak D match, TRBD1 (5 bases). The sequences come from PBMCs, collected from a glioma patient whose treatment included an IDH1 peptide vaccine. This TCR was sampled from a man in his fifties with glioma. The CDR3 sequence: CAWSVQAGAFF. The CDR3 nucleotides read TGTGCCTGGAGTGTTCAGGCAGGGGCTTTCTTT.